This TCR beta chain was obtained from a study of blood T cell repertoires in COVID-19. Method: immunoSEQ multiplex PCR; TCRdb's copy keeps in-frame clones and lacks some. The repertoire holds 50,000 to 80,000 clones, with around 83% as singletons. The CDR3 has 17 amino acids. Trimming pared 2 bases from V and 4 bases from J, leaving 20 bases between. CDR1 and CDR2 from the germline V gene are MNHNS and SASEGT. V usage is TRBV6-1 and J usage is TRBJ2-5, with TRBD1 as a possible D gene (6 bases). Sequences were obtained from peripheral blood. This sequence was found in a man aged 45-65 years with active COVID-19. The CDR3 region is CASSEQQGSLSGETQYF. CDR3 coding DNA: TGTGCCAGCAGTGAACAACAGGGTTCCCTAAGTGGAGAGACCCAGTACTTC.